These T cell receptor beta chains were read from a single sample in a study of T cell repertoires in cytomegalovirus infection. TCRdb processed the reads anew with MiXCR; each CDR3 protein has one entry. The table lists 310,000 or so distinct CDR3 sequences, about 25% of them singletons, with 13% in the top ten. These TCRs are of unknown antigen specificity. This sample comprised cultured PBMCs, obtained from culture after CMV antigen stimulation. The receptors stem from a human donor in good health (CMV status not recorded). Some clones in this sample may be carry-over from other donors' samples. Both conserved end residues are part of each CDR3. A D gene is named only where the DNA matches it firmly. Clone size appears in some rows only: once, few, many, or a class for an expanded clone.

CDR3aa: CASSRTGGLGNQPQHF
CDR3nt: TGTGCCAGCAGTCGCACAGGGGGTTTGGGCAATCAGCCCCAGCATTTT
v_gene: TRBV12-3/TRBV12-4
abundance: many
j_gene: TRBJ1-5
d_gene: TRBD1

CDR3aa: CASSDSSGANVLTF
CDR3nt: TGCGCCAGCAGTGACAGCTCTGGGGCCAACGTCCTGACTTTC
v_gene: TRBV5-1
abundance: many
j_gene: TRBJ2-6
d_gene: -

CDR3aa: CASSLGTSGRYNEQFF
CDR3nt: TGTGCCAGCAGCTTAGGGACTAGCGGGAGGTACAATGAGCAGTTCTTC
v_gene: TRBV7-2
abundance: many
j_gene: TRBJ2-1
d_gene: TRBD2

CDR3aa: CASSRQGAYSNQPQHF
CDR3nt: TGTGCCAGCAGTCGACAGGGGGCATATAGCAATCAGCCCCAGCATTTT
v_gene: TRBV6-1
abundance: -
j_gene: TRBJ1-5
d_gene: TRBD1

CDR3aa: CSASRGHRRDNEQFF
CDR3nt: TGCAGTGCTAGTCGGGGACACCGCCGAGACAATGAGCAGTTCTTC
v_gene: TRBV20-1
abundance: -
j_gene: TRBJ2-1
d_gene: -

CDR3aa: CATQVLAGRADTQYF
CDR3nt: TGTGCCACCCAAGTGTTAGCGGGACGGGCAGATACGCAGTATTTT
v_gene: TRBV6-2/TRBV6-3
abundance: few
j_gene: TRBJ2-3
d_gene: TRBD2

CDR3aa: CASSFTGLLNEQFF
CDR3nt: TGTGCCAGCAGTTTCACAGGTCTCCTCAATGAGCAGTTCTTC
v_gene: TRBV28
abundance: -
j_gene: TRBJ2-1
d_gene: -

CDR3aa: CASSEAMALYEQYF
CDR3nt: TGTGCCAGCAGTGAAGCGATGGCTCTCTACGAGCAGTACTTC
v_gene: TRBV2
abundance: few
j_gene: TRBJ2-7
d_gene: -

CDR3aa: CSVLPPLKTSSGNTIYF
CDR3nt: TGCAGCGTCCTGCCGCCCCTTAAAACCAGCTCTGGAAACACCATATATTTT
v_gene: TRBV29-1
abundance: few
j_gene: TRBJ1-3
d_gene: -

CDR3aa: CASSLGPLGDRYGYTF
CDR3nt: TGTGCCAGCAGCTTAGGGCCTTTGGGGGACCGGTATGGCTACACCTTC
v_gene: TRBV7-2
abundance: -
j_gene: TRBJ1-2
d_gene: -

CDR3aa: CASRGPRGQKLFF
CDR3nt: TGTGCCAGCCGGGGCCCGAGGGGCCAAAAACTGTTTTTT
v_gene: TRBV28
abundance: many
j_gene: TRBJ1-4
d_gene: -

CDR3aa: CAISGGTGRNTEAFF
CDR3nt: TGTGCCATCAGTGGAGGGACAGGGAGGAACACTGAAGCTTTCTTT
v_gene: TRBV10-3
abundance: few
j_gene: TRBJ1-1
d_gene: TRBD1